Listed here are 9 T cell receptor beta chains from one sample, sequenced in a study of OX40 agonist ivuxolimab in advanced cancers. Sequencing was performed with immunoSEQ multiplex PCR; in TCRdb, only in-frame clones are kept and a portion is missing. Among tens of thousands of clones, 70% to 80% were seen once, and the ten largest hold more than 1.5%. The sample in question was CD4+ or CD8+ T cells sorted from blood, obtained in a trial of the OX40 agonist ivuxolimab. Every receptor here comes from an adult with an advanced solid tumor such as melanoma, head and neck, liver or kidney cancer.

The chain combines TRBV6-5 with TRBJ1-5; D is perhaps TRBD1 (5 bases). This CDR3 contains 15 residues. Germline assignment: CDR1 MNHEY and CDR2 SVGAGI. V was cut by 6 bases and J by 6 bases, with 18 bases left in between. CDR3 sequence: CASRYLQGVSQPQHF. CDR3 DNA: TGTGCCAGCAGGTACCTCCAGGGAGTGAGTCAGCCCCAGCATTTT.

V is TRBV6-1 and J is TRBJ2-1; D perhaps matches TRBD1 (5 bases). Germline values: CDR1 MNHNS, CDR2 SASEGT. V was clipped by 6 bases and J by 9 bases, with 15 bases between them. This CDR3 has 13 residues. CDR3 region: CASRQGVISEQFF. The CDR3 region has the DNA TGTGCCAGCAGGCAGGGTGTGATTAGTGAGCAGTTCTTC.

Note on this clone: At one boundary the junction diverges from the germline segment, which might be a read error. This chain uses TRBV29-1 with TRBJ1-1, with D hard to call. The germline V gene has CDR1 SQVTM and CDR2 ANQGSEA. The CDR3 has 11 residues. Written as DNA, the CDR3 is TGCAGCGTCGAAGCGAACACTGAAGCTTTCTTT. Translating it yields CSVEANTEAFF.

The rearrangement links TRBV14 to TRBJ2-5, with a possible D match to TRBD1 (6 bases). The V gene lost 7 bases and the J gene lost 5 bases, with 11 bases spanning the gap. The CDR3 extends over 12 amino acids. Germline lookup yields CDR1 SGHDN and CDR2 FVKESK. The CDR3: CASKDSRETQYF. For the CDR3, the DNA is TGTGCCAGCAAGGACAGCCGGGAGACCCAGTACTTC. The full variable domain, rest sourced from reference TRBV14 and TRBJ2-5, is EAGVTQFPSHSVIEKGQTVTLRCDPISGHDNLYWYRRVMGKEIKFLLHFVKESKQDESGMPNNRFLAERTGGTYSTLKVQPAELEDSGVYFCASKDSRETQYFGPGTRLLVL.

The chain links TRBV6-5 to TRBJ2-3; weak D call: TRBD2 (6 bases). The CDR3 is 16 amino acids. CDR1 and CDR2 (germline): MNHEY, SVGAGI. Deletions cut 0 bases from V and 3 bases from J, with 13 bases between. CDR3 nucleotides: TGTGCCAGCAGTTACTCGGGGGGAACGGCAACAGATACGCAGTATTTT. Protein: CASSYSGGTATDTQYF.

This clone was seen once. The V and J genes are TRBV19 and TRBJ2-2; D perhaps matches TRBD1 (5 bases). CDR3 length: 16 amino acids. Trimming removed 7 bases at V and 1 base at J, with 16 bases between. Germline V CDR1 and CDR2: LNHDA, SQIVND (reference sequence). The CDR3 here is CASIAGEQVNTGELFF. Written as DNA, the CDR3 is TGTGCCAGTATAGCCGGTGAACAGGTGAACACCGGGGAGCTGTTTTTT.

This chain joins TRBV11-2 and TRBJ2-2; 9 positions agree with TRBD2. V shed 6 bases, J shed 3 bases, and the junction held 2 bases outside the gene matches. CDR1 SGHAT and CDR2 FQNNGV come from the germline V gene. This CDR3 spans 14 amino acids. The CDR3 bases are TGTGCCAGCAGAAGACTAGCGGACACCGGGGAGCTGTTTTTT. Translating it yields CASRRLADTGELFF.

The rearrangement joins TRBV27 to TRBJ2-3, with D possibly being TRBD2 (7 bases). This CDR3 is built from 17 residues. With 0 bases removed from V and 1 base from J, the gap between germline ends came to 14 bases. From germline, CDR1 is MNHEY and CDR2 SMNVEV (reference sequence). The CDR3 sequence: CASSLSGGGVGTDTQYF. Written as DNA, the CDR3 is TGTGCCAGCAGTTTATCTGGGGGGGGCGTTGGCACAGATACGCAGTATTTT.

The chain uses TRBV6-1 and TRBJ2-7; 8 positions agree with TRBD2. The V and J ends lost 11 bases and 4 bases, in that order; junction bases with no gene match: 7. The CDR3 is made up of 12 amino acids. CDR1 is MNHNS and CDR2 is SASEGT in the germline V gene. The CDR3 bases are TGTGCCGTTGGCCCGGGGGGGTACGAGCAGTACTTC. Its translation: CAVGPGGYEQYF.